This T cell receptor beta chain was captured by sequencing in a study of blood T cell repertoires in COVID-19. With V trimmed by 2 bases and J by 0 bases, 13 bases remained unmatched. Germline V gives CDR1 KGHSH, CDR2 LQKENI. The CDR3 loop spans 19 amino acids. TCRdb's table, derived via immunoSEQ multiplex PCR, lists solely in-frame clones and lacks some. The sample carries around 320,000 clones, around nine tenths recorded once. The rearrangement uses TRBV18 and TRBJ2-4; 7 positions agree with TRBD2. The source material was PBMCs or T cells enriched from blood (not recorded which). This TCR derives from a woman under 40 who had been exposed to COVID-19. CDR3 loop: CASSPLRGCGGVAKNIQYF. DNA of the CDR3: TGTGCCAGCTCACCATTGCGTGGTTGTGGGGGGGTAGCCAAAAACATTCAGTACTTC.